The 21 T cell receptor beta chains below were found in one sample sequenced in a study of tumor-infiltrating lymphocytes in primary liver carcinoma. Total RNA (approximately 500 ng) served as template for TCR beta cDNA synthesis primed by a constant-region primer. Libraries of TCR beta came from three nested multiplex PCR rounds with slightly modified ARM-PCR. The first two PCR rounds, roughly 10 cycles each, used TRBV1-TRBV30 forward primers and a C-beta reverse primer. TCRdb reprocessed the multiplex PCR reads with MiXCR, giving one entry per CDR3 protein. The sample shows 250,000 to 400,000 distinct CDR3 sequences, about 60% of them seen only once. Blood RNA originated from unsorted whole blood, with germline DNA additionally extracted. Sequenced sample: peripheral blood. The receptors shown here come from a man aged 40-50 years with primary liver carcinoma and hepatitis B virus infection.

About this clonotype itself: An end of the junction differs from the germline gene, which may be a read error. CDR3 DNA sequence: TGTGCCAGCAGCGTTACTACAGGGGGGTGGAACACCGGGGATCTGTTTTTT. Its translation: CASSVTTGGWNTGDLFF. This sequence joins TRBV7-3 and TRBJ2-2, with TRBD1 matching 8 bases. Germline-derived CDR1 and CDR2 are SGHTA and FQGTGA. This CDR3 is 17 amino acids long.

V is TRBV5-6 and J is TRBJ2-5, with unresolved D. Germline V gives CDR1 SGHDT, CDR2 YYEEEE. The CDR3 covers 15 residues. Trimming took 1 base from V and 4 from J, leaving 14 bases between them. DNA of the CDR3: TGTGCCAGCAGCTTGAAGGACCCAAGGCGAGAGACCCAGTACTTC. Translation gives CASSLKDPRRETQYF. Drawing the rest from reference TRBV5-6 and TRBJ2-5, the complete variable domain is DAGVTQSPTHLIKTRGQQVTLRCSPKSGHDTVSWYQQALGQGPQFIFQYYEEEERQRGNFPDRFSGHQFPNYSSELNVNALLLGDSALYLCASSLKDPRRETQYFGPGTRLLVL.

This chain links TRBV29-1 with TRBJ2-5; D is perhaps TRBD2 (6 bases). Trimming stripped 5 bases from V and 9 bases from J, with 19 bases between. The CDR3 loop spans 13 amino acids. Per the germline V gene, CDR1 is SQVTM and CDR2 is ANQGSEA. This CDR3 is CSVMTSGGEAQYF. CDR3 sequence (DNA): TGCAGCGTTATGACGTCTGGTGGGGAGGCCCAGTACTTC.

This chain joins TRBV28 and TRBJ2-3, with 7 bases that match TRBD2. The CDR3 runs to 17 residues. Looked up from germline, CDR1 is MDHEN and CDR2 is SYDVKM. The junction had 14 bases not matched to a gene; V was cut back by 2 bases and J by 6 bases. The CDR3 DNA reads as TGTGCCAGCAGTTTAGTGAGGTCTAGCGGATCCCCCGATACGCAGTATTTT. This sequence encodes CASSLVRSSGSPDTQYF.

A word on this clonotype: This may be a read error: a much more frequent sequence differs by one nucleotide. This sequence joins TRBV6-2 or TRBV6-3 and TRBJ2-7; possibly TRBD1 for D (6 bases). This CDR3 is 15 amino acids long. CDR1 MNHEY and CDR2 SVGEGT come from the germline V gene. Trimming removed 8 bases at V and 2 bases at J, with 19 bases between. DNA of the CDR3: TGTGCCAGCGGAAAACCAGGGGCTCCTACCTACGAGCAGTACTTC. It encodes CASGKPGAPTYEQYF.

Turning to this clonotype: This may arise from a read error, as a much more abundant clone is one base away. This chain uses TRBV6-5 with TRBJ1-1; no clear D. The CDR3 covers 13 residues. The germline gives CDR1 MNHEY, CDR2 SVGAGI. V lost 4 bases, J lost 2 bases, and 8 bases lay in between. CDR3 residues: CASSFRANTEAFF. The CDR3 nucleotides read TGTGCCAGCAGTTTCAGAGCCAACACTGAAGCTTTCTTT.

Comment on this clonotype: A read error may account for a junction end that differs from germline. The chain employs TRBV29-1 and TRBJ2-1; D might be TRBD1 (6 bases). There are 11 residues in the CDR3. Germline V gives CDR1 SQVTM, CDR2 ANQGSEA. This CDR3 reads CSATGPSEHFF. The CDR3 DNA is TGCAGCGCAACAGGGCCCAGTGAGCACTTCTTC.

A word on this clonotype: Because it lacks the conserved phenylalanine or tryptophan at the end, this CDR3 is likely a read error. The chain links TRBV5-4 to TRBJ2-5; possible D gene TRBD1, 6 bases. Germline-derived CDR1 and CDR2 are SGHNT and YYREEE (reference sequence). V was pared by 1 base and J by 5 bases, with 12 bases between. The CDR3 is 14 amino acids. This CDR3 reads CASSLLGGGETQYL. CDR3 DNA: TGTGCCAGCAGCTTGTTAGGGGGTGGGGAGACCCAGTACTTA.

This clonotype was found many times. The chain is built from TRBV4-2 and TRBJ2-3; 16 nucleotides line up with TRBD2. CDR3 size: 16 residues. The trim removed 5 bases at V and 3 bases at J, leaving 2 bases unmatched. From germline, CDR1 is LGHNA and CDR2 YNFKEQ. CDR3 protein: CASSGGLAGGTDTQYF. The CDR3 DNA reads TGTGCCAGCAGCGGGGGACTAGCGGGAGGGACAGATACGCAGTATTTT.

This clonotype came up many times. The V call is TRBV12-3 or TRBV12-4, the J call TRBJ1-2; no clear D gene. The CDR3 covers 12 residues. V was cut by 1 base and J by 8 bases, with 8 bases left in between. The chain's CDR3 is CASSLEGRGYTF. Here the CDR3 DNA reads TGTGCCAGCAGTTTAGAGGGTCGCGGCTACACCTTC.

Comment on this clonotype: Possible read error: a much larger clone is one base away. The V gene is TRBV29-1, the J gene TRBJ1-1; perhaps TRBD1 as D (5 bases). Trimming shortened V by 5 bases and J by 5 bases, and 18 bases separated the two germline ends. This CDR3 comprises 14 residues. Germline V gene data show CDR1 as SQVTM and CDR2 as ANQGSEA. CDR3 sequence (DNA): TGCAGCGTTTCATGGGGCCAGGTAAAGACTGAAGCTTTCTTT. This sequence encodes CSVSWGQVKTEAFF. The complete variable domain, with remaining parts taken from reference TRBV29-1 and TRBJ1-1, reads SAVISQKPSRDICQRGTSLTIQCQVDSQVTMMFWYRQQPGQSLTLIATANQGSEATYESGFVIDKFPISRPNLTFSTLTVSNMSPEDSSIYLCSVSWGQVKTEAFFGQGTRLTVV.

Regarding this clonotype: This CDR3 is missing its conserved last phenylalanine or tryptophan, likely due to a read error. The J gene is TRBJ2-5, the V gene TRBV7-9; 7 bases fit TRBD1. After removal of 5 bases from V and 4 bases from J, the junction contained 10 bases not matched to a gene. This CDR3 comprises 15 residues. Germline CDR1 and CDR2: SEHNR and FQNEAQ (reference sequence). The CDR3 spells CASSHSTGLGETQYL. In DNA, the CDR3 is TGTGCCAGCAGCCACTCGACAGGGCTCGGAGAGACCCAGTACTTA.

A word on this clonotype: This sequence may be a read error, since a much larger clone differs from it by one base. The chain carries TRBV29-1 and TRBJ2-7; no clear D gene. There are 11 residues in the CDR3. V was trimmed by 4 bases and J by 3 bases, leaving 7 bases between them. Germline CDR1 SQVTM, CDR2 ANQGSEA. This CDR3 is CSVARVYEQYF. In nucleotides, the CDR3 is TGCAGCGTTGCTAGGGTCTACGAGCAGTACTTC.

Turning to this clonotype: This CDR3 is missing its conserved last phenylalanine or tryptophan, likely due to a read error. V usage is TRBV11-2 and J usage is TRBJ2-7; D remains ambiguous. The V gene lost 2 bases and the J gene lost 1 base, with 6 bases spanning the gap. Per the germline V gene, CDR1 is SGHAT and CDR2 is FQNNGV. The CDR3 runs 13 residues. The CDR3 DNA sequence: TGTGCCAGCAGCTTAATCGGGTCCTACGAGCAGTACTTA. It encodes CASSLIGSYEQYL.

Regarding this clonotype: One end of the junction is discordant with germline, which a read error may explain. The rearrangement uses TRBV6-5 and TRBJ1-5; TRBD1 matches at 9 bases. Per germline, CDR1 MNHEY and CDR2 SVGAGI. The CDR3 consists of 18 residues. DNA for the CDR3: TGTGCCAGCAGCCCGTTGGACAGGGGAGTTTGTAGCAATGAGCCCCAGCATTTT. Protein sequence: CASSPLDRGVCSNEPQHF.

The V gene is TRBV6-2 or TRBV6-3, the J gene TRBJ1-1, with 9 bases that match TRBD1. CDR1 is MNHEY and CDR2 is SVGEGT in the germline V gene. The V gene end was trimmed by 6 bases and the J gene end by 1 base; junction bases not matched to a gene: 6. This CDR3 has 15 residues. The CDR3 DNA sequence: TGTGCCAGCAGACCACACAGGGGGCAGAACACTGAAGCTTTCTTT. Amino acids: CASRPHRGQNTEAFF.

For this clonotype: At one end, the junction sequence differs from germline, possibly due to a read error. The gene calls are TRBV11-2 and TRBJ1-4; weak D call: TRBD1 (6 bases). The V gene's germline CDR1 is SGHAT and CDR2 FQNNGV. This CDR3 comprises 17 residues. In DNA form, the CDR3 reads TGTGCCAGCATTTTACAGGGACGAAGCCGCTCGGGGGAAAAACTATTTTTT. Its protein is CASILQGRSRSGEKLFF.

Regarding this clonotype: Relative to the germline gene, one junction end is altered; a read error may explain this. The CDR3 region is CASSEMGKGTYEQYF. The CDR3 DNA reads TGTGCAAGCAGTGAAATGGGTAAAGGGACCTACGAGCAGTACTTC. The gene calls are TRBV6-1 and TRBJ2-7; D gene unclear. The CDR3 is made up of 15 amino acids. CDR1 MNHNS and CDR2 SASEGT come from the germline V gene.

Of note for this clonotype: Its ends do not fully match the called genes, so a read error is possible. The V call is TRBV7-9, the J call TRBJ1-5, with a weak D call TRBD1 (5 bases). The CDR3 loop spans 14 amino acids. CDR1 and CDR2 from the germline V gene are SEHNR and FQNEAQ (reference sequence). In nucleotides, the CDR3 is TGTGCCGGCAGCCACGCGGGGGGCAATCAGCCCCAGCATTTT. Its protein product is CAGSHAGGNQPQHF.

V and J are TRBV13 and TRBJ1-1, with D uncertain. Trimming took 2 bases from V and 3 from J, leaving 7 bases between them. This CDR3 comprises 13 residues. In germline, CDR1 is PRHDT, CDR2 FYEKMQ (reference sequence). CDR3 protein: CASSLRRDTEAFF. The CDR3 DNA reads TGTGCCAGCAGCTTACGGAGGGACACTGAAGCTTTCTTT.

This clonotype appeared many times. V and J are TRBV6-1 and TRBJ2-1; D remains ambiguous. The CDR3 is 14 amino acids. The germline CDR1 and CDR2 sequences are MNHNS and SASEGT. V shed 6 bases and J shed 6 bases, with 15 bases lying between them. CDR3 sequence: CASSVDPRSNEQFF. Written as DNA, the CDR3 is TGTGCCAGCAGCGTGGACCCGAGGAGCAATGAGCAGTTCTTC.